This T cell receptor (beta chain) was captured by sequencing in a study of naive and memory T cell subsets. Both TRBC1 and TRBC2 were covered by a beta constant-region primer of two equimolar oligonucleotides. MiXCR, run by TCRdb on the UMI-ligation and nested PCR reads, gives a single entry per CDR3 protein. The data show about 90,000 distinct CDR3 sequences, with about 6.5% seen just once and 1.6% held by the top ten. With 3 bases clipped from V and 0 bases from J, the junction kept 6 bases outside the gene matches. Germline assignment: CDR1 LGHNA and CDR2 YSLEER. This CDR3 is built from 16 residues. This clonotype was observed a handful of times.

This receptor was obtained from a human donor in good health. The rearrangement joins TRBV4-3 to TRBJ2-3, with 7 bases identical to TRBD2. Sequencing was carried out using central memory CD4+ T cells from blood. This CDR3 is CASSHASGVSTDTQYF. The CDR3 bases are TGCGCCAGCAGCCACGCTAGCGGAGTTAGCACAGATACGCAGTATTTT.